A selection of T cell receptor beta chains follows, all from one sample in a study of blood T cell repertoires in COVID-19. Sequencing used immunoSEQ multiplex PCR; TCRdb keeps in-frame clones, though not all of them. The data show a few hundred thousand clones, 65% to 90% seen once. Sequenced: peripheral blood. Receptor source: a human donor in a cohort sampled during active COVID-19. CDR3s leave out the opening cysteine and the closing phenylalanine or tryptophan. A D gene is named only where the DNA matches it firmly. Size is stated for part of the rows, as once, few or many counts, or as a class when the clone is expanded.

abundance,j_gene,v_gene,d_gene,CDR3aa
once,TRBJ1-5,TRBV7-2,TRBD1,ASSPYRGGQPQH
-,TRBJ2-7,TRBV12-3/TRBV12-4,TRBD2,ASSLGSGTEQY
-,TRBJ2-3,TRBV3-1/TRBV3-2,TRBD2,ASSQVRGGGADTQY
-,TRBJ2-1,TRBV20-1,-,SAPQGHEQF
once,TRBJ2-1,TRBV11-2,TRBD1,ASSRLRGLFLSHEQF
few,TRBJ1-3,TRBV2,TRBD1,ASVKTGVLSTIY
-,TRBJ2-5,TRBV29-1,TRBD1,SVRTGEETQY
-,TRBJ1-1,TRBV10-1,-,ASRRQAKNTEAF
-,TRBJ2-1,TRBV7-3,-,ASSLSGGLNEQF
-,TRBJ2-2,TRBV24-1,TRBD2,ATSDPAGGPNTGELF
-,TRBJ1-2,TRBV7-3,-,ASSLGGYFRYGYT
-,TRBJ2-1,TRBV3-1/TRBV3-2,TRBD2,ASSQEGGYSSEQF
-,TRBJ1-2,TRBV19,TRBD1,ASSTTGTGGFLGGYT
once,TRBJ2-7,TRBV7-9,-,ASSFTQGPNEQY
once,TRBJ1-5,TRBV5-1,-,ASSPGAGGGLSNQPQH
-,TRBJ1-2,TRBV2,-,ASNRNSYGYT
-,TRBJ1-2,TRBV2,TRBD1,ASSTGQGGIYGYT
-,TRBJ2-3,TRBV7-9,TRBD2,ASSFLLAVLYTDTQY
-,TRBJ2-7,TRBV7-2,TRBD1,ASSLTGGNEQY
once,TRBJ2-7,TRBV9,TRBD1,ASSPEGAVWEQY
-,TRBJ1-2,TRBV7-9,-,ASSPVTGTPNYGYT
-,TRBJ2-7,TRBV7-8,-,ASSLVLARSYEQY
-,TRBJ1-3,TRBV30,TRBD1,ACDRALGNTIY
-,TRBJ2-1,TRBV24-1,TRBD2,ATSDSGQSGVNNEQF
-,TRBJ2-1,TRBV7-3,TRBD1,ASSLGRGHYNEQF
-,TRBJ2-2,TRBV6-5,TRBD1,ASRGGQANTGELF
-,TRBJ1-1,TRBV11-2,TRBD1,ASSGDRRGAF
-,TRBJ2-3,TRBV27,TRBD2,ASSSPAGGLSTDTQY
-,TRBJ2-3,TRBV10-3,-,AISDEDSFSTDTQY
-,TRBJ2-3,TRBV5-1,-,ASSSADTQY
-,TRBJ2-3,TRBV28,TRBD2,ASSFAGGRSDTQY
-,TRBJ2-7,TRBV25-1,-,ASSERSRLGEQY
once,TRBJ2-7,TRBV3-1/TRBV3-2,-,ASLDPGSSEQY
-,TRBJ1-1,TRBV27,-,ASSRGVGTEAF
few,TRBJ1-1,TRBV19,-,ASVTRGTEAF
once,TRBJ2-7,TRBV3-1/TRBV3-2,-,ASSQESGPYYEQY
-,TRBJ1-1,TRBV24-1,-,ATRAAEPLNTEAF
-,TRBJ1-6,TRBV7-2,-,ASSPDSDIIGSPLH
-,TRBJ1-5,TRBV2,-,ASQGESSAQPQH
once,TRBJ1-1,TRBV3-1/TRBV3-2,-,AILAWQGTEAF
-,TRBJ1-2,TRBV19,TRBD1,ASSNRGMVGYT
-,TRBJ1-2,TRBV2,-,ASSEAGGVYGYT
-,TRBJ2-2,TRBV5-1,-,ASSPGQTNTGELF
-,TRBJ2-2,TRBV29-1,TRBD1,SAQRVQGAVAGELF
-,TRBJ2-3,TRBV28,-,ASSLGSGESPDTQY